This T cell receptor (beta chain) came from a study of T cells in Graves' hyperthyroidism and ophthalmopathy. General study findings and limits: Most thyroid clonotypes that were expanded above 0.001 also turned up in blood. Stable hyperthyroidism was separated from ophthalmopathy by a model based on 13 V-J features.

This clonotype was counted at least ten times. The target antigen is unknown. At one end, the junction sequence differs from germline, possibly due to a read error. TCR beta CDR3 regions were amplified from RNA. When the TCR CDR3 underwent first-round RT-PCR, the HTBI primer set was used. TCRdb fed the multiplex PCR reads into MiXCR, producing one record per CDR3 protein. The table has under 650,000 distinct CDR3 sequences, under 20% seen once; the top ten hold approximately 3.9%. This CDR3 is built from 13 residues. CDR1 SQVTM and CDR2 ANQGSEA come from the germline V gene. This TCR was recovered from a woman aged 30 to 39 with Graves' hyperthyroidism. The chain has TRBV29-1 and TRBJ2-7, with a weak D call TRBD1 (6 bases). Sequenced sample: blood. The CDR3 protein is CSAEQGHSYEQYF. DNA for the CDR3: TGCAGCGCTGAACAGGGTCACTCCTACGAGCAGTACTTC.